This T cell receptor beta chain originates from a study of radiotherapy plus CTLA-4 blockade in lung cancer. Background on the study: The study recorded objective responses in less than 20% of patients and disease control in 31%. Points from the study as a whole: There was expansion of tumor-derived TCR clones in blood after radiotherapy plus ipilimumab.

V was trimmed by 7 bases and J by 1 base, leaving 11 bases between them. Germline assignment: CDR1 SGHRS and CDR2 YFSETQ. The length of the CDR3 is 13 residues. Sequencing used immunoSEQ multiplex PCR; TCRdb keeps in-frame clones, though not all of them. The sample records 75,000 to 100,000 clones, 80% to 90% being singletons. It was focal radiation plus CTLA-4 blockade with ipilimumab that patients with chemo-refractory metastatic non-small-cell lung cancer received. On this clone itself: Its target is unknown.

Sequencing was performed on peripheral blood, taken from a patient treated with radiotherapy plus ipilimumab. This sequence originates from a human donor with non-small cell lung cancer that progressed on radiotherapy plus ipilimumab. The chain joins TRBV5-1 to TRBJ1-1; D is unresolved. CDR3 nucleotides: TGCGCCAGCTGTCTGCTCTGGAACACTGAAGCTTTCTTT. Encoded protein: CASCLLWNTEAFF.